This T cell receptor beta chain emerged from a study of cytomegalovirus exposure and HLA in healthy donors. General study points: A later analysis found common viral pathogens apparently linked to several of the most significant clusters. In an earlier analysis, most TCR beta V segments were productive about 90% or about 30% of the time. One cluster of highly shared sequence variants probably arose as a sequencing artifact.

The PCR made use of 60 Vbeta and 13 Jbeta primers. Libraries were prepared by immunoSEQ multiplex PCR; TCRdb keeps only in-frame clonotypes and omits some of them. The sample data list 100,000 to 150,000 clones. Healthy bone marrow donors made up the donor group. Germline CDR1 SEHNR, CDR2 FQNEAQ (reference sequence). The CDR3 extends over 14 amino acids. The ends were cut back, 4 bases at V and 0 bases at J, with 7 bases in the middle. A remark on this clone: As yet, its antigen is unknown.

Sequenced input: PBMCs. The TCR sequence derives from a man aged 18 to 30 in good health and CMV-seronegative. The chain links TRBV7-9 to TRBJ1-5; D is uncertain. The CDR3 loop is CASSSGDSNQPQHF. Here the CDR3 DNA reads TGTGCCAGCAGCTCAGGCGATAGCAATCAGCCCCAGCATTTT.